This entry is about one T cell receptor (beta chain). Its recognized antigen is unknown. Within one base of it there is no much larger clone, and no base qualities were kept. This entry belongs to a study of control samples from healthy donors and cancer patients (dated by TCRdb to the early 2020s). Library preparation was by the immunoSEQ multiplex PCR assay. TCRdb holds this immuneACCESS table with in-frame rearrangements only. Some clones are missing; in checked studies, unresolved V genes explain under half, and the rest has no known cause. This sample is represented by 120,000 or so clones; 85% to 95% of them were singletons. The biggest ten clones account for about 1.5% of the sample. CDR1 and CDR2 were assigned from the germline V gene (reference sequence) as SGHAT and FQDESV. Counted from cysteine to phenylalanine, this CDR3 has 14 amino acids. Solely the CDR3 DNA is kept, with 42 bases framed from the first base. A distance of 14 bases separates the germline ends of V and J, which lose 5 bases and 4 bases respectively.

The sequence was obtained from a man between 45 and 60 years old with head and neck cancer. Sequencing was done on a sample of PBMCs. The receptor chain draws on TRBV11-1 and TRBJ2-5; no D gene is confidently identified. The CDR3 region reads CASSVEARGETQYF. The nucleotide sequence reads as follows: TGTGCCAGCAGCGTAGAGGCTCGAGGAGAGACCCAGTACTTC.